This TCR beta chain originates from a study of blood T cell repertoires in COVID-19. Study in general: Sites in the United States, Italy and Spain provided acute and convalescent COVID-19 samples.

The method was immunoSEQ multiplex PCR; TCRdb's version includes in-frame clones alone and lacks a portion of them. The sample shows 150,000 or so clones, about four fifths of them seen only once. The CDR3 runs 15 residues. The germline gives CDR1 GTSNPN, CDR2 SVGIG (reference sequence). The trim removed 3 bases at V and 2 bases at J, leaving 4 bases unmatched. The sample consisted of peripheral blood. The receptor was isolated from a woman of 80 years or more with acute or convalescent COVID-19. The chain employs TRBV30 and TRBJ1-5, with 10 bases that match TRBD1. In DNA form, the CDR3 reads TGTGCCTGGAGACAGGGGACAGGGGGCAATCAGCCCCAGCATTTT. Translation gives CAWRQGTGGNQPQHF.